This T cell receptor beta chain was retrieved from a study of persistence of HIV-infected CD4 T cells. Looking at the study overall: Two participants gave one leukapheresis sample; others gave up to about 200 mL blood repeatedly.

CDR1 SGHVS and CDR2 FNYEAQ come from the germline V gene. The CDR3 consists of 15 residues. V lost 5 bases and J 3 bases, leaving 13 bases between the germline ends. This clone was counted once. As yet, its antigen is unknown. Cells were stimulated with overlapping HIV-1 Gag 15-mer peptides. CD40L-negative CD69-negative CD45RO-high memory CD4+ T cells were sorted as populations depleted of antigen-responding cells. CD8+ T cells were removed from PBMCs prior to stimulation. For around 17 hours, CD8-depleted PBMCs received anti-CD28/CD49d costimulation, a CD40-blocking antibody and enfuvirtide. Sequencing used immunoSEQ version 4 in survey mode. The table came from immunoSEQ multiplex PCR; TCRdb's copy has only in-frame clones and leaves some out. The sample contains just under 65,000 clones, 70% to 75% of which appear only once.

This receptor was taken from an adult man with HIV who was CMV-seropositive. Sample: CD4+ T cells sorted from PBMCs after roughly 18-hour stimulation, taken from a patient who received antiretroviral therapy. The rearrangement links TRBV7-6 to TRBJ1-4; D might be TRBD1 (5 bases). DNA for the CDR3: TGTGCCAGCAGCCCAAACCGGGGGTCTAATGAAAAACTGTTTTTT. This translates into CASSPNRGSNEKLFF.